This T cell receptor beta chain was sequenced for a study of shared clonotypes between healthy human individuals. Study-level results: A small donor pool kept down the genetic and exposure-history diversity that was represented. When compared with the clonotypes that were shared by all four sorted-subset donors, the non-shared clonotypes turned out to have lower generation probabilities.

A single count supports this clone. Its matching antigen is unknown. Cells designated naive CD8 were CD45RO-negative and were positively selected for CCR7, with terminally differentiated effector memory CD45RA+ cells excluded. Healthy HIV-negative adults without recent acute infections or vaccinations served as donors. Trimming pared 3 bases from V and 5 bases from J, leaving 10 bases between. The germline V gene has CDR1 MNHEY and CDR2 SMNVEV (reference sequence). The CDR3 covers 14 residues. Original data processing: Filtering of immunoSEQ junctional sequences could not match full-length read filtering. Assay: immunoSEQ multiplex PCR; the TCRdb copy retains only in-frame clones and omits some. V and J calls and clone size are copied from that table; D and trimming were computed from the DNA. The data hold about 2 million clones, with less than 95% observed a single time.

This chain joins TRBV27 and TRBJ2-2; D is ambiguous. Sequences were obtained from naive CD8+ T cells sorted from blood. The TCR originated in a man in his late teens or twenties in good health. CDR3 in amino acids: CASSFSPRTGELFF. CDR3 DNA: TGTGCCAGCAGTTTCAGTCCCAGGACCGGGGAGCTGTTTTTT.